Listed below are T cell receptor beta chains from one sample, sequenced in a study of control samples from healthy donors and cancer patients. Repertoires were generated with immunoSEQ multiplex PCR, while TCRdb's copy carries only in-frame clones and drops some. The sample includes approximately 28,000 clones, about nine tenths of them seen just once. The sequenced sample consisted of PBMCs. The receptors were gathered from a man aged 45 to 65 with lung cancer. CDR3s include the opening cysteine and the closing phenylalanine or tryptophan. Each record gives: D gene, V gene, clone size, J gene, CDR3 length, CDR3 protein, CDR3 DNA. A D gene is named only where the DNA matches it firmly. Clone sizes are given selectively: once, few, many, or a class where the clone is expanded.

.,TRBV5-1,.,TRBJ1-2,12,CASSLDWDGCTF,TGCGCCAGCAGCTTGGATTGGGATGGCTGCACCTTC
.,TRBV2,.,TRBJ1-1,15,CASSEVAAGNTEAFF,TGTGCCAGCAGTGAAGTGGCCGCCGGGAACACTGAAGCTTTCTTT
.,TRBV2,.,TRBJ2-1,15,CATPGRGKSYNEQFF,TGTGCCACCCCGGGGAGGGGGAAATCCTACAATGAGCAGTTCTTC
.,TRBV5-1,.,TRBJ2-3,14,CASSLDSSTDTQYF,TGCGCCAGCAGCTTGGACAGTAGCACAGATACGCAGTATTTT
.,TRBV18,.,TRBJ1-2,15,CASSPGGGDNYGYTF,TGTGCCAGCTCACCAGGAGGGGGAGATAACTATGGCTACACCTTC
.,TRBV25-1,.,TRBJ1-2,15,CASSEIDRGFYGYTF,TGTGCCAGCAGTGAGATCGACCGCGGGTTCTATGGCTACACCTTC
.,TRBV18,.,TRBJ1-4,13,CASSPNGKEKLFF,TGTGCCAGCTCCCCCAACGGCAAAGAAAAACTGTTTTTT
.,TRBV6-5,.,TRBJ1-2,13,CASRLETNYGYTF,TGTGCCAGCCGGCTAGAAACTAACTATGGCTACACCTTC
.,TRBV9,.,TRBJ2-3,16,CASSGPEGSSTDTQYF,TGTGCCAGCAGCGGACCGGAGGGGTCTAGCACAGATACGCAGTATTTT
TRBD1,TRBV20-1,.,TRBJ2-6,17,CSASTDRESSGANVLTF,TGCAGTGCTAGTACTGACAGGGAGAGCTCTGGGGCCAACGTCCTGACTTTC
TRBD1,TRBV6-2/TRBV6-3,.,TRBJ1-1,17,CASSYGGQAPVNTEAFF,TGTGCCAGCAGTTACGGGGGACAGGCCCCCGTGAACACTGAAGCTTTCTTT
.,TRBV7-3,.,TRBJ1-5,14,CASSSGRSNQPQHF,TGTGCCAGCAGCTCCGGGAGAAGCAATCAGCCCCAGCATTTT
TRBD1,TRBV30,once,TRBJ1-6,14,CAWSRQGENSPLHF,TGTGCCTGGAGTCGACAGGGCGAGAATTCACCCCTCCACTTT
.,TRBV7-2,.,TRBJ2-3,11,CASSAGITQYF,TGTGCCAGCAGCGCGGGGATTACGCAGTATTTT
TRBD1,TRBV10-3,.,TRBJ1-5,14,CAISQGVANQPQHF,TGTGCCATCAGCCAGGGGGTAGCCAATCAGCCCCAGCATTTT
.,TRBV3-1/TRBV3-2,.,TRBJ1-5,12,CASSQGGQPQHF,TGTGCCAGCAGCCAAGGTGGCCAGCCCCAGCATTTT
TRBD1,TRBV7-2,.,TRBJ1-5,14,CASSTGQGKQPQHF,TGTGCCAGCAGTACGGGACAGGGGAAACAGCCCCAGCATTTT
.,TRBV7-3,.,TRBJ1-2,15,CASSLAAGREGGYTF,TGTGCCAGCAGCTTAGCGGCAGGACGGGAAGGAGGCTACACCTTC
.,TRBV5-1,.,TRBJ1-3,14,CASSLGSSGNTIYF,TGCGCCAGCAGCTTGGGAAGTTCTGGAAACACCATATATTTT
TRBD1,TRBV27,once,TRBJ1-1,15,CASRALTGWNTEAFF,TGTGCCAGCAGGGCACTGACAGGGTGGAACACTGAAGCTTTCTTT
TRBD1,TRBV27,.,TRBJ2-6,16,CASSLEQGVWANVLAF,TGTGCCAGCAGTTTAGAACAGGGGGTATGGGCCAACGTCCTGGCTTTC
.,TRBV29-1,once,TRBJ1-1,16,CSVGETGRWTPTEAFF,TGCAGCGTTGGGGAAACTGGTCGCTGGACTCCTACCGAAGCTTTCTTT
.,TRBV19,.,TRBJ2-2,14,CASSIEGNTGELFF,TGTGCCAGTAGTATAGAGGGGAACACCGGGGAGCTGTTTTTT
TRBD1,TRBV9,.,TRBJ2-1,15,CASSVWGQGYNEQFF,TGTGCCAGCAGCGTATGGGGACAGGGCTACAATGAGCAGTTCTTC
.,TRBV28,.,TRBJ1-1,14,CASLAGIRDTEAFF,TGTGCCAGCCTCGCGGGTATTCGGGACACTGAAGCTTTCTTT
TRBD1,TRBV19,.,TRBJ2-1,16,CASSSRGTGMSNEQFF,TGTGCCAGTAGTTCCAGAGGGACAGGGATGTCCAATGAGCAGTTCTTC
.,TRBV2,few,TRBJ1-3,13,CASTGQLWDTIYF,TGTGCCAGCACTGGCCAGTTATGGGACACCATATATTTT
TRBD1,TRBV13,.,TRBJ1-2,17,CASSLAPGTGFNYGYTF,TGTGCCAGCAGCTTAGCCCCCGGGACAGGGTTCAACTATGGCTACACCTTC
.,TRBV29-1,.,TRBJ1-1,13,CSVEETENTEAFF,TGCAGCGTTGAAGAGACGGAAAACACTGAAGCTTTCTTT
.,TRBV20-1,.,TRBJ2-3,10,CSASAQFSYF,TGCAGTGCTAGTGCACAGTTTTCATATTTT
.,TRBV7-2,.,TRBJ1-3,16,CASSSTGAWGGNTIYF,TGTGCCAGCAGCTCGACTGGGGCCTGGGGCGGAAACACCATATATTTT
TRBD1,TRBV5-1,.,TRBJ2-1,11,CASSLDRGPFF,TGCGCCAGCAGCTTAGACAGGGGTCCGTTCTTC
.,TRBV2,.,TRBJ2-7,14,CASNSGAGGYEQYF,TGTGCCAGCAACTCGGGGGCTGGAGGATACGAGCAGTACTTC
.,TRBV23-1,.,TRBJ1-1,14,CARQAGGWNTEAFF,TGCGCCCGCCAAGCGGGGGGGTGGAACACTGAAGCTTTCTTT
.,TRBV30,.,TRBJ1-2,14,CAWNPDGSVRGYTF,TGTGCCTGGAACCCCGACGGATCTGTAAGGGGCTACACCTTC
.,TRBV9,.,TRBJ2-7,15,CASSVASGPGYEQYF,TGTGCCAGCAGCGTAGCTTCGGGACCAGGCTACGAGCAGTACTTC
.,TRBV6-6,.,TRBJ1-2,12,CASSYGDSGYTF,TGTGCCAGCAGTTACGGGGATTCGGGCTACACCTTC
.,TRBV4-1,.,TRBJ2-7,17,CASSQDTGQGILYEQYF,TGCGCCAGCAGCCAAGACACCGGGCAGGGGATTTTATACGAGCAGTACTTC
.,TRBV5-4,.,TRBJ2-5,14,CASSAVDYQETQYF,TGTGCCAGCAGCGCCGTAGACTATCAAGAGACCCAGTACTTC
.,TRBV4-2,few,TRBJ2-3,16,CASSPQRGGSTDTQYF,TGTGCCAGCAGCCCTCAACGAGGGGGAAGCACAGATACGCAGTATTTT
.,TRBV5-1,.,TRBJ2-4,17,CASSHGSGTLAKNIQYF,TGCGCCAGCAGCCACGGATCGGGGACTCTAGCCAAAAACATTCAGTACTTC
.,TRBV7-9,.,TRBJ1-6,14,CASSLREGTSPLHF,TGTGCCAGCAGCTTAAGGGAGGGTACTTCACCCCTCCACTTT
TRBD1,TRBV28,.,TRBJ2-7,14,CASSPGDRVYEQYF,TGTGCCAGCAGTCCCGGGGACAGGGTCTACGAGCAGTACTTC
.,TRBV6-1,once,TRBJ2-5,13,CASSEVEGETQYF,TGTGCCAGCAGTGAAGTAGAAGGGGAGACCCAGTACTTC
.,TRBV6-5,.,TRBJ1-3,14,CASRSQGSGNTIYF,TGTGCCAGCAGATCACAGGGATCTGGAAACACCATATATTTT
.,TRBV29-1,few,TRBJ1-2,12,CSVNFGGSGYTF,TGCAGCGTGAACTTCGGGGGTTCTGGCTACACCTTC
.,TRBV7-2,.,TRBJ1-1,14,CASSLRFRNTEAFF,TGTGCCAGCAGCTTACGGTTCCGGAACACTGAAGCTTTCTTT
.,TRBV5-4,.,TRBJ1-3,13,CASSLYSGNTIYF,TGTGCCAGCAGCTTGTACTCTGGAAACACCATATATTTT
.,TRBV19,.,TRBJ1-4,15,CASSGQIFTNEKLFF,TGTGCCAGTAGTGGGCAAATTTTTACTAATGAAAAACTGTTTTTT
.,TRBV6-5,few,TRBJ1-2,13,CASRQTGIYGYTF,TGTGCCAGCAGACAGACAGGAATCTATGGCTACACCTTC
.,TRBV6-5,.,TRBJ2-3,14,CASSYSEDTDTQYF,TGTGCCAGCAGTTACTCTGAGGACACAGATACGCAGTATTTT
.,TRBV10-3,.,TRBJ1-1,14,CAISDGGLNTEAFF,TGTGCCATCAGTGACGGGGGGCTGAACACTGAAGCTTTCTTT
.,TRBV14,.,TRBJ1-1,12,CASSQMNTEAFF,TGTGCCAGCAGCCAAATGAACACTGAAGCTTTCTTT
TRBD1,TRBV11-1,.,TRBJ2-5,14,CASSLLTGVETQYF,TGTGCCAGCAGCTTATTAACAGGGGTAGAGACCCAGTACTTC
.,TRBV15,.,TRBJ1-2,15,CATSSFRSGTGGYTF,TGTGCCACCAGCAGCTTCAGGTCGGGAACTGGTGGCTACACCTTC
.,TRBV7-9,.,TRBJ1-1,13,CASSPGGWTEAFF,TGTGCCAGCAGCCCCGGGGGTTGGACTGAAGCTTTCTTT
.,TRBV19,.,TRBJ2-7,15,CASSIADGPAYEQYF,TGTGCCAGTAGTATCGCGGACGGCCCTGCCTACGAGCAGTACTTC
.,TRBV18,.,TRBJ2-2,16,CASSPNGGEVAGELFF,TGTGCCAGCTCACCGAATGGAGGGGAAGTCGCCGGGGAGCTGTTTTTT
.,TRBV19,.,TRBJ1-5,13,CASSEGWNQPQHF,TGTGCCAGTAGTGAGGGGTGGAATCAGCCCCAGCATTTT